This T cell receptor (beta chain) was sequenced for a study of T cell responses to AZD1222 COVID-19 vaccine. Libraries were prepared by immunoSEQ multiplex PCR; TCRdb keeps only in-frame clonotypes and omits some of them. The data show roughly 100,000 clones, with about nine tenths seen just once and 1.3% held by the top ten. Study-level points and caveats: Possibly, clonal diversity was underestimated; donors were largely white British and included more females.

As regards this clone: The antigen is undetermined.

The germline gives CDR1 KGHSH, CDR2 LQKENI. The V and J ends lost 2 bases and 8 bases respectively, with 13 bases between them. CDR3 size: 15 residues. The chain couples TRBV18 to TRBJ1-6, with a possible D match to TRBD1 (6 bases). The sequencing here drew on peripheral blood, taken on day 0 of AZD1222 vaccination. This clonotype was obtained from an adult in good health. This CDR3 is CASSPNRVGDSPLHF. The CDR3 nucleotides are TGTGCCAGCTCACCAAACAGGGTAGGGGATTCACCCCTCCACTTT.